This T cell receptor (beta chain) originates from a study of cytomegalovirus exposure and HLA in healthy donors. Points from the study as a whole: In a later analysis, DRB1 alleles had the most associated TCRs; HLA-C alleles the fewest. Presence/absence analyses assumed roughly uniform sequencing depth across donors, which may not hold.

As for this clone: What it binds is unknown.

The PCR contained 60 Vbeta and 13 Jbeta primers. TCRdb's table, derived via immunoSEQ multiplex PCR, lists solely in-frame clones and lacks some. Altogether roughly 140,000 clones are present, approximately 80% being singletons, with the ten largest covering less than 7.5%. The V gene end was trimmed by 9 bases and the J gene end by 5 bases; junction bases not matched to a gene: 21. The CDR3 length is 18 residues. Germline CDR1 and CDR2: MDHEN and SYDVKM. The chain recombines TRBV28 with TRBJ2-7; 11 bases fit TRBD2. Specimen: PBMCs. This clonotype originated in a woman in her forties in good health and CMV-seropositive. CDR3 DNA: TGTGCCAGTCTCCCCGACAGGTTTACTAGCGGGGGCATCAACGAGCAGTACTTC. Residues: CASLPDRFTSGGINEQYF.